This T cell receptor (beta chain) came from a study of blood T cell repertoires in COVID-19. Study-wide background: Whether acute or convalescent, the COVID-19 samples came from the United States, Italy and Spain. Sample material is recorded as cDNA or gDNA derived from T cells, B-cell-depleted T cells, or PBMCs.

Original data processing: Counts of nucleated cells, estimated from reference gene primer amplification, were obtained. The protocol was immunoSEQ multiplex PCR, while the TCRdb copy is restricted to in-frame clones and leaves out a portion. V and J calls plus clone size are reproduced from that table; the DNA served to infer D and trimming. The repertoire holds roughly 130,000 clones, with around 79% as singletons. A Seattle source enrolled patients during active infection and followed them longitudinally. The CDR3 extends over 13 amino acids. With 4 bases removed from V and 5 bases from J, the gap between germline ends came to 12 bases. CDR1 is LGHDT and CDR2 is YNNKEL in the germline V gene (reference sequence).

What was sequenced was peripheral blood. This chain joins TRBV3-1 (or the pseudogene TRBV3-2) and TRBJ2-7; D perhaps matches TRBD1 (6 bases). This sequence was found in a woman in her sixties or seventies with COVID-19, enrolled during active disease. CDR3 bases: TGTGCCAGCAGCCGAAACAGGGCCCACGAGCAGTACTTC. Protein sequence: CASSRNRAHEQYF.